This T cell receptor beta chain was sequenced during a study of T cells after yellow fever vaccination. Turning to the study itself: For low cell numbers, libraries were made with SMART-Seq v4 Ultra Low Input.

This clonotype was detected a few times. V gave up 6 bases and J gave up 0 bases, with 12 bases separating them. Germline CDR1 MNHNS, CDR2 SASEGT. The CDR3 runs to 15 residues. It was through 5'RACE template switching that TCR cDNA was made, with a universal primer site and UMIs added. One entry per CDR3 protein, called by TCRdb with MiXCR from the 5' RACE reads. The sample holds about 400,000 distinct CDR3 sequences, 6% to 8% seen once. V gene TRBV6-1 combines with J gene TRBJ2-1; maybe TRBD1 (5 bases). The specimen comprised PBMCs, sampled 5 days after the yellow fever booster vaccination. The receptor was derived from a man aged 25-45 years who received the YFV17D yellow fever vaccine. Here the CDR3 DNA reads TGTGCCAGCAGGTCGACAGTTAGCTCCTACAATGAGCAGTTCTTC. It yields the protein CASRSTVSSYNEQFF.